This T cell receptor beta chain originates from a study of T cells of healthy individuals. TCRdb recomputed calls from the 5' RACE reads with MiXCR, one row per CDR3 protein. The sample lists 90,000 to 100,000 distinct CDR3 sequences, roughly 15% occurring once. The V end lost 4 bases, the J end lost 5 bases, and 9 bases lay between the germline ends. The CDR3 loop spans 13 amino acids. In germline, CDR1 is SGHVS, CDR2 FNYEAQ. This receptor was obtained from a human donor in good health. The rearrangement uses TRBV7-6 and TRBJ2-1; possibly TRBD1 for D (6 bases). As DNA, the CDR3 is TGTGCCAGCAGCTGGGGACATAACAATGAGCAGTTCTTC. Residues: CASSWGHNNEQFF.